This T cell receptor (beta chain) was recovered during a study of T-cell reconstitution after alpha-beta-depleted transplantation in children. V lost 5 bases, J lost 8 bases, and 21 bases lay in between. This CDR3 region has 15 residues. Germline assignment: CDR1 SEHNR and CDR2 FQNEAQ (reference sequence). A library of TCRbeta sequences, prepared with unique molecular identifiers, was generated. TCRdb re-called the PCR reads with MiXCR, one entry per CDR3 protein. The sample shows some 500,000 distinct CDR3 sequences, roughly 33% of them seen only once. This clonotype was sampled from a human donor who donated a stem cell graft to a child with aplastic anemia. The sample consisted of PBMCs from the stem cell graft donor, taken from the stem cell graft. The V gene is TRBV7-9, the J gene TRBJ1-2; perhaps TRBD1 as D (5 bases). The CDR3 DNA sequence: TGTGCCAGCAGCCTCCGGGACGGGCCCCTTTGGGGCTACACCTTC. Protein product: CASSLRDGPLWGYTF.